This TCR beta chain stems from a study of graft-versus-host responses after intestinal transplantation. At the level of the study: Every one of the recipients received anti-thymocyte globulin induction and afterwards took tacrolimus and steroids for around 3 years. Study-wide findings and caveats: GvH clones detected in recipient marrow included some appearing first in ileum or blood.

The CDR3 has 20 amino acids. The V and J ends lost 0 bases and 5 bases, in that order; junction bases with no gene match: 19. The method was immunoSEQ multiplex PCR; TCRdb's version includes in-frame clones alone and lacks a portion of them. The sample has over 20,000 clones, around 40% seen once. The responders that had proliferated, CFSE-low CD3+CD4+ and CD3+CD8+ cells, were sorted after the reaction. Here the sequenced sample was alloreactive CD4+ T cells from a mixed lymphocyte reaction culture, taken before intestinal transplant. Subset reported: CFSE-low proliferating T cells sorted from approximately 6-day pre-transplant mixed lymphocyte reaction (GvH or HvG direction). The receptor was derived from a human patient who received an intestinal transplant. The chain couples TRBV23-1 to TRBJ2-3; the match to TRBD1 covers 8 bases. TRBV23-1 is an open reading frame, and its role is uncertain. The CDR3 loop reads CASSQSPDREDSRVEDTQYF. The CDR3 DNA is TGCGCCAGCAGTCAATCTCCGGACAGGGAGGACTCCCGAGTAGAAGATACGCAGTATTTT.